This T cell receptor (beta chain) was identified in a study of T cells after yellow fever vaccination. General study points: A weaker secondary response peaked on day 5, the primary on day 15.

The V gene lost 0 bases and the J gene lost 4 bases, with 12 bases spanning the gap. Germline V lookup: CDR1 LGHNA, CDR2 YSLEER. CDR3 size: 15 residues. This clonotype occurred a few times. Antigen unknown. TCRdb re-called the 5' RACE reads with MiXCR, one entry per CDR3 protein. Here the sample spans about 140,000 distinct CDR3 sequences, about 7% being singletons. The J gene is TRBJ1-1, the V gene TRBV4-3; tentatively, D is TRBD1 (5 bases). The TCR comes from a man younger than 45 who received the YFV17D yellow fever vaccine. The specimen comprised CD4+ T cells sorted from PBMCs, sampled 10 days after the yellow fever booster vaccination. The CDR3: CASSQDFNRRTEAFF. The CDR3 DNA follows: TGCGCCAGCAGCCAAGATTTCAACAGGCGCACTGAAGCTTTCTTT.